These T cell receptor beta chains were read from a single sample in a study of spatial heterogeneity in lung cancer. TCRdb itself ran the 5' RACE reads through MiXCR, one entry per CDR3 protein. The data hold about 40,000 distinct CDR3 sequences, with 5.2% observed a single time. The starting material was PBMCs, obtained at surgery. The receptors originated from a female donor with early-stage non-small cell lung cancer. Each CDR3 is given with its conserved first and last residue. A D gene is named only where the DNA matches it firmly. Expanded clones are given a class, and other clones once, few, many or no size at all.

CDR3 DNA,CDR3 protein,D gene,clone size,CDR3 length,J gene,V gene
TGTGCCAGTAGTACCCGGACAGAACCTAACTATGGCTACACCTTC,CASSTRTEPNYGYTF,.,many,15,TRBJ1-2,TRBV19
TGCGCCAGCAGCCGCACGAACCGGACACCGAGGTTCTTC,CASSRTNRTPRFF,.,.,13,TRBJ2-1,TRBV4-3
TGTGCCAGCAGTGAACTCGATCCCGGACAGCAAGCTTTCTTT,CASSELDPGQQAFF,.,many,14,TRBJ1-1,TRBV2
TGTGCCAGCAGCTTAACGGCTGGATCGAACACCGGGGAGCTGTTTTTT,CASSLTAGSNTGELFF,.,many,16,TRBJ2-2,TRBV7-3
TGTGCCAGCAGATCGCCGGGACAGGGGACAGATACGCAGTATTTT,CASRSPGQGTDTQYF,TRBD1,many,15,TRBJ2-3,TRBV28
TGTGCCAGCAGTTTGCTCAACGCGAACACCGGGGAGCTGTTTTTT,CASSLLNANTGELFF,.,many,15,TRBJ2-2,TRBV28
TGTGCCAGCAGCCGGGGACAGAGCTACGAGCAGTACTTC,CASSRGQSYEQYF,TRBD1,.,13,TRBJ2-7,TRBV11-2
TGTGCCAGCAGCTACCCCCAGGACAGGGGGACGTACACTGAAGCTTTCTTT,CASSYPQDRGTYTEAFF,TRBD1,many,17,TRBJ1-1,TRBV11-1
TGTGCCAGTAGTCTTCGACAGGCGACCTACGAGCAGTACTTC,CASSLRQATYEQYF,.,few,14,TRBJ2-7,TRBV19
TGTGCCAGCAGCCCTAACTGGGACTTAACCTCATCCGAGCAGTACTTC,CASSPNWDLTSSEQYF,.,.,16,TRBJ2-7,TRBV7-6
TGCAGTGCTAGTGAGGACAACTATGGCTACACCTTC,CSASEDNYGYTF,.,.,12,TRBJ1-2,TRBV20-1
TGTGCCAGCAGTTTAGGCCTTCGCTACGAGCAGTACTTC,CASSLGLRYEQYF,.,many,13,TRBJ2-7,TRBV28
TGCGCCAGCAGTCAGAGGACTAGCGGGGGTCGATACGAGCAGTACTTC,CASSQRTSGGRYEQYF,TRBD2,.,16,TRBJ2-7,TRBV23-1
TGTGCCAGCAGCCCGACAGGCTTCATCTCTGCTTTCTTT,CASSPTGFISAFF,.,.,13,TRBJ1-1,TRBV6-2/TRBV6-3
TGTGCCATCAGTTCTTCCCCAGGGGCCGCTAATGAAAAACTGTTTTTT,CAISSSPGAANEKLFF,.,many,16,TRBJ1-4,TRBV10-3
TGTGCCAGCAGCAACGGGCCAAGCTATTCACCCCTCCACTTT,CASSNGPSYSPLHF,.,many,14,TRBJ1-6,TRBV6-2/TRBV6-3
TGCGCCAGCAGCCCGGGGGGGCAGGGACAGCCCCAGCATTTT,CASSPGGQGQPQHF,.,many,14,TRBJ1-5,TRBV5-1
TGTGCCAGTAGTATTCTGGCGACCGGGGAGACCCAGTACTTC,CASSILATGETQYF,.,.,14,TRBJ2-5,TRBV19
TGCGCCAGCAGCCGGGGGTGGGGGAACACTGAAGCTTTCTTT,CASSRGWGNTEAFF,.,many,14,TRBJ1-1,TRBV4-3
TGTGCCATCAGTGAAGTGGACTTTCCGCCGGATACGCAGTATTTT,CAISEVDFPPDTQYF,.,few,15,TRBJ2-3,TRBV10-3
TGTGCCAGCAGCCCCAGGCAGAACTCCTACGAGCAGTACTTC,CASSPRQNSYEQYF,.,once,14,TRBJ2-7,TRBV7-9
TGTGCCAGCAGTTTAACCACGACCACAGATACGCAGTATTTT,CASSLTTTTDTQYF,.,medium-sized,14,TRBJ2-3,TRBV12-3/TRBV12-4
TGTGCCAGCAGTTTCCCCGGAAACACCATATATTTT,CASSFPGNTIYF,.,few,12,TRBJ1-3,TRBV28
TGCGCCAGCAGCCTTCAACTAGCGGGACACTACGAGCAGTACTTC,CASSLQLAGHYEQYF,TRBD2,many,15,TRBJ2-7,TRBV4-3
TGTGCCAGCAGCCAAGTAGATCTCCAACTTGGCTACACCTTC,CASSQVDLQLGYTF,.,few,14,TRBJ1-2,TRBV4-2
TGTGCCAGCAGCATCGACAGCGCCGCTAACTATGGCTACACCTTC,CASSIDSAANYGYTF,.,few,15,TRBJ1-2,TRBV7-3
TGTGCCACCAGTGATTTCGGCAGCTCTGGAAACACCATATATTTT,CATSDFGSSGNTIYF,.,many,15,TRBJ1-3,TRBV24-1
TGTGCCAGTAGTTTCGACCGACAGGCTGAAGCTTTCTTT,CASSFDRQAEAFF,.,.,13,TRBJ1-1,TRBV19
TGCGCCAGCAGTAACGCGAACACCGGGGAGCTGTTTTTT,CASSNANTGELFF,.,many,13,TRBJ2-2,TRBV10-1
TGTGCCTGGAGTGCCCCCCATCGTTCAAACTATGGCTACACCTTC,CAWSAPHRSNYGYTF,.,.,15,TRBJ1-2,TRBV30
TGTGCCAGCAGTTTCCTAGGACAGGGTAATCAGCCCCAGCATTTT,CASSFLGQGNQPQHF,TRBD1,.,15,TRBJ1-5,TRBV27
TGCGCCAGCAGTTACGGGACAGGCTACGAGCAGTACTTC,CASSYGTGYEQYF,TRBD1,.,13,TRBJ2-7,TRBV5-1
TGCAGTGCTAGAGATTCTCGGACAGCTGAAAAACTGTTTTTT,CSARDSRTAEKLFF,.,many,14,TRBJ1-4,TRBV20-1
TGTGCCAGCAGCTTAGAAGGGGGCGCGATGTACACCTTC,CASSLEGGAMYTF,TRBD1,many,13,TRBJ1-2,TRBV7-6